Included here is one T cell receptor beta chain sequence, with context. The antigen is undetermined. The data stem from a study of cytomegalovirus exposure and HLA in healthy donors. In the study overall: Inside one of the first data releases sat 80 million to 95 million unique TCRs taken from HLA-typed donors. The study, taken as a whole, reports: With DRB1 most and HLA-C fewest, TCR association rates differed between HLA loci in a later analysis. About 90% or about 30% of the time was how often most TCR beta V segments were productive, according to an earlier analysis.

PCR amplification relied on 60 Vbeta primers (plus 13 Jbeta primers). The authors' processing: An analysis that came later counted 60 million to 80 million unique TCR beta chains, about 10 million shared. Repertoires were generated with immunoSEQ multiplex PCR, while TCRdb's copy carries only in-frame clones and drops some. V, J and clone size were drawn from that table, and D and trimming were deduced from the DNA. The sample includes roughly 100,000 clones, 60% to 80% of them seen just once. Germline CDR1 is SNHLY and CDR2 is FYNNEI. Trimming took off 1 base at V and 8 bases at J, with 11 bases between the two ends. This CDR3 region has 14 residues.

V usage is TRBV2 and J usage is TRBJ1-4; maybe TRBD1 (5 bases). Sequenced material: PBMCs. This TCR was sampled from a man aged 55 to 70 in good health and CMV-seronegative. The CDR3 region is CASSEEGKKEKLFF. The CDR3 DNA sequence: TGTGCCAGCAGTGAAGAGGGGAAGAAGGAAAAACTGTTTTTT.